Here is one T cell receptor beta chain with its context. This table comes from immunoSEQ multiplex PCR, and its TCRdb copy is limited to in-frame clones, with some not included. The table includes over 150,000 clones, approximately 81% detected once. This sample was included in a study of cytomegalovirus exposure and HLA in healthy donors. As for the study in general: The approximately 120 validation repertoires used the same platform as the 650 to 750 first-cohort repertoires, a later analysis reported.

Germline trimming cut 4 bases from V and 4 bases from J; bases unmatched to any gene: 8. Looked up from germline, CDR1 is SGHDT and CDR2 is YYEEEE. The CDR3 runs to 16 residues. The sequenced sample was PBMCs. The chain links TRBV5-6 to TRBJ2-2, with 9 bases lining up with TRBD1. This receptor was identified in a man aged 18 to 35 in good health and CMV-seropositive. For the CDR3, the DNA is TGTGCCAGCAGCCTCCGGGACAGGGCGGGCACCGGGGAGCTGTTTTTT. This codes for CASSLRDRAGTGELFF.